One sample yielded the 25 T cell receptor beta chains listed below, sequenced in a study of regulatory T cells in long-lasting Graves disease. CDR3 regions were amplified by Arm-PCR using iRepertoire HTBI primers to build TCR beta libraries. TCRdb reanalysed the multiplex PCR reads using MiXCR and keeps one entry per CDR3 protein. The data contain approximately 400,000 distinct CDR3 sequences, roughly 23% of them singletons. Noted time point: persistent/refractory GD, antithyroid drugs over 5 years with positive TRAb. PBMC-extracted RNA yielded the TCR library. This specimen was peripheral blood mononuclear cells (PBMCs), taken when the disease was refractory, from a patient treated with antithyroid drugs. These receptors came from a woman aged 40 to 50 with Graves disease.

This clonotype was recorded at least ten times. The gene calls are TRBV2 and TRBJ1-1; D uncertain. Trimming removed 7 bases from V and 2 bases from J, with 11 bases in between. This CDR3 spans 13 amino acids. Germline loops: CDR1 SNHLY, CDR2 FYNNEI. This CDR3 is CASKIEGNTEAFF. CDR3 nucleotide sequence: TGTGCCAGCAAGATCGAGGGCAACACTGAAGCTTTCTTT.

About this clonotype: A much larger clone differs by one base, so this may be a read error. Likely a read error: the CDR3 ends without its conserved phenylalanine or tryptophan. This CDR3 is CASSEMPAWNTGELFY. In DNA form, the CDR3 reads TGTGCCAGCAGTGAGATGCCAGCCTGGAACACCGGGGAGCTGTTTTAT. The genes are TRBV2 and TRBJ2-2; D unclear. Trimming removed 3 bases at V and 1 base at J, with 12 bases between. This CDR3 is built from 16 residues. Germline lookup yields CDR1 SNHLY and CDR2 FYNNEI.

The CDR3 nucleotides are TGTGCCAGCAGTAAGGGACAGGCTTACACTGAAGCTTTCTTT. Translating gives CASSKGQAYTEAFF. The J gene is TRBJ1-1, the V gene TRBV28; 8 nucleotides match TRBD1. J was trimmed by 3 bases and V by 5 bases; bases with no gene match: 5. CDR3 length: 14 residues. Germline V lookup: CDR1 MDHEN, CDR2 SYDVKM.

This clonotype has a handful of counts. Here the CDR3 DNA reads TGTGCCAGCAGCTTAACTTTCGGGGAGACCCAGTACTTC. Its protein is CASSLTFGETQYF. The chain is built from TRBV7-6 and TRBJ2-5; D is uncertain. V was cut by 2 bases and J by 5 bases, with 9 bases left in between. Looked up from germline, CDR1 is SGHVS and CDR2 is FNYEAQ. The CDR3 is 13 amino acids. Based on the CDR3 plus reference TRBV7-6 and TRBJ2-5, the full variable domain is GAGVSQSPRYKVTKRGQDVALRCDPISGHVSLYWYRQALGQGPEFLTYFNYEAQQDKSGLPNDRFSAERPEGSISTLTIQRTEQRDSAMYRCASSLTFGETQYFGPGTRLLVL.

This clonotype came up a few times. The J gene is TRBJ2-1, the V gene TRBV7-9; D is uncertain. Trimming stripped 1 base from V and 0 bases from J, with 7 bases between. The CDR3 sequence is 15 residues long. The germline V gene encodes CDR1 SEHNR and CDR2 FQNEAQ (reference sequence). CDR3 nucleotide sequence: TGTGCCAGCAGCTTAGTATTGGCCTCCTACAATGAGCAGTTCTTC. Its translation: CASSLVLASYNEQFF. Variable domain in full (rest from reference TRBV7-9 and TRBJ2-1): DTGVSQNPRHKITKRGQNVTFRCDPISEHNRLYWYRQTLGQGPEFLTYFQNEAQLEKSRLLSDRFSAERPKGSFSTLEIQRTEQGDSAMYLCASSLVLASYNEQFFGPGTRLTVL.

V is TRBV7-9 and J is TRBJ1-2; 9 bases map to TRBD1. The trim removed 1 base at V and 6 bases at J, leaving 3 bases unmatched. Germline V gene sequence: CDR1 SEHNR, CDR2 FQNEAQ (reference sequence). The CDR3 contains 14 residues. Here the CDR3 reads CASSLDRGQNGYTF. CDR3 in DNA: TGTGCCAGCAGCTTAGACAGGGGGCAGAATGGCTACACCTTC.

This clonotype was seen repeatedly, ten times or more. The V call is TRBV2, the J call TRBJ2-7, with D perhaps matching TRBD1 (6 bases). The CDR3 spans 13 residues. In germline, CDR1 is SNHLY, CDR2 FYNNEI. V lost 8 bases and J lost 4, with 15 bases in between. The CDR3 region is CASSGERLYEQYF. The CDR3 nucleotides read TGTGCCAGCTCAGGGGAGCGCTTATACGAGCAGTACTTC. Full variable domain (rest looked up from reference TRBV2 and TRBJ2-7): EPEVTQTPSHQVTQMGQEVILRCVPISNHLYFYWYRQILGQKVEFLVSFYNNEISEKSEIFDDQFSVERPDGSNFTLKIRSTKLEDSAMYFCASSGERLYEQYFGPGTRLTVT.

Many counts were recorded for this clonotype. This chain connects TRBV28 to TRBJ1-1; weak D call: TRBD1 (5 bases). CDR3 length equals 11 residues. The V gene's germline CDR1 is MDHEN and CDR2 SYDVKM. The V end lost 6 bases, the J end lost 5 bases, and 7 bases lay between the germline ends. CDR3 in DNA: TGTGCCAGCAGGGGGGGAACTGAAGCTTTCTTT. Residues: CASRGGTEAFF.

This clonotype was seen a few times. The chain carries TRBV7-9 and TRBJ2-1; no definite D call. Trimming removed 5 bases from V and 8 bases from J, with 13 bases in between. The germline V gene encodes CDR1 SEHNR and CDR2 FQNEAQ (reference sequence). This CDR3 has 13 amino acids. The CDR3 nucleotides read TGTGCCAGCAGCCTAGGGTCGAGCGATGAGCAGTTCTTC. Amino acid sequence: CASSLGSSDEQFF.

The genes are TRBV29-1 and TRBJ2-7; tentatively, D is TRBD1 (7 bases). CDR1 is SQVTM and CDR2 is ANQGSEA in the germline V gene. Trimming shortened V by 6 bases and J by 6 bases, and 21 bases separated the two germline ends. The CDR3 length is 14 residues. CDR3 nucleotides: TGCAGCGTGGGCAGGGGGGACTTGCGGCGCGAGCAGTACTTC. This translates into CSVGRGDLRREQYF.

This clonotype was detected ten times or more. The V call is TRBV20-1, the J call TRBJ2-2, with a tentative D call TRBD2 (5 bases). V was clipped by 0 bases and J by 5 bases, with 7 bases between them. Germline V gives CDR1 DFQATT, CDR2 SNEGSKA (reference sequence). This CDR3 has 13 residues. The CDR3 DNA follows: TGCAGTGCTAGAGACGGGATAACCGGGGAGCTGTTTTTT. It encodes CSARDGITGELFF.

The sample holds a few counts of this clonotype. The chain combines TRBV11-2 with TRBJ2-7, with TRBD2 matching over 7 bases. The CDR3 is 17 amino acids. Germline trimming cut 1 base from V and 2 bases from J; bases unmatched to any gene: 11. Germline V gives CDR1 SGHAT, CDR2 FQNNGV. CDR3 bases: TGTGCCAGCAGCTTAGGAATGGGTGGCGGGAGAGCCTACGAGCAGTACTTC. Protein sequence: CASSLGMGGGRAYEQYF.

This sequence joins TRBV5-1 and TRBJ1-5, with D perhaps TRBD1 (5 bases). CDR1 SGHRS and CDR2 YFSETQ come from the germline V gene. Trimming left V 4 bases short and J 3 bases short, with 14 bases between. The CDR3 totals 15 residues. CDR3 loop: CASSLSSGHNQPQHF. The CDR3 DNA sequence: TGCGCCAGCAGCCTATCATCGGGGCACAATCAGCCCCAGCATTTT.

This clonotype was recorded a few times. The V call is TRBV11-2, the J call TRBJ2-2; 8 bases line up with TRBD2. V lost 5 bases to trimming and J lost 1 base; unmatched junction nucleotides: 9. This CDR3 comprises 17 residues. Germline V lookup: CDR1 SGHAT, CDR2 FQNNGV. The CDR3 loop reads CASSPGGGGWNTGELFF. The DNA of the CDR3 is TGTGCCAGCAGCCCGGGGGGGGGCGGTTGGAACACCGGGGAGCTGTTTTTT.

The rearrangement links TRBV5-1 to TRBJ2-7; 7 nucleotides match TRBD1. Germline V gene sequence: CDR1 SGHRS, CDR2 YFSETQ. J was trimmed by 1 base and V by 6 bases; bases with no gene match: 7. This CDR3 has 14 amino acids. The CDR3 bases are TGCGCCAGCAAGCGACAGGGTTGGTCCTACGAGCAGTACTTC. Translating gives CASKRQGWSYEQYF. Using reference TRBV5-1 and TRBJ2-7 for the parts outside the CDR3, the full variable domain is KAGVTQTPRYLIKTRGQQVTLSCSPISGHRSVSWYQQTPGQGLQFLFEYFSETQRNKGNFPGRFSGRQFSNSRSEMNVSTLELGDSALYLCASKRQGWSYEQYFGPGTRLTVT.

The chain joins TRBV9 to TRBJ2-7; 8 bases agree with TRBD2. Germline trimming cut 3 bases from V and 0 bases from J; bases unmatched to any gene: 5. Germline CDR1 and CDR2: SGDLS and YYNGEE. The CDR3 runs 15 residues. Written as DNA, the CDR3 is TGTGCCAGCAGCGAAAGTAGCGGGGCCTCCTACGAGCAGTACTTC. Its protein is CASSESSGASYEQYF.

The chain combines TRBV9 with TRBJ2-7; no reliable D call. CDR3 length: 13 amino acids. V shed 0 bases and J shed 0 bases, with 4 bases lying between them. Germline-derived CDR1 and CDR2 are SGDLS and YYNGEE. The CDR3 sequence: CASSVADSYEQYF. CDR3 sequence (DNA): TGTGCCAGCAGCGTAGCCGACTCCTACGAGCAGTACTTC.

V is TRBV19 and J is TRBJ1-1; no firm D call. The CDR3 length is 13 residues. Germline V CDR1 and CDR2: LNHDA, SQIVND (reference sequence). V was cut by 3 bases and J by 1 base, with 6 bases left in between. The CDR3 loop reads CASSIRANTEAFF. For the CDR3, the DNA is TGTGCCAGTAGTATCCGCGCGAACACTGAAGCTTTCTTT.

This clonotype showed up many times. J is TRBJ2-7 and V is TRBV28, with 10 nucleotides matching TRBD2. Germline V gene sequence: CDR1 MDHEN, CDR2 SYDVKM. The V and J ends lost 7 bases and 4 bases, in that order; junction bases with no gene match: 10. The length of the CDR3 is 15 residues. Here the CDR3 reads CASITSGRATYEQYF. CDR3 nucleotides: TGTGCCAGCATTACAAGCGGGAGGGCCACGTACGAGCAGTACTTC.

This clonotype was detected a few times. The chain is built from TRBV7-9 and TRBJ2-7, with D perhaps TRBD1 (6 bases). The CDR3 is made up of 12 amino acids. Germline CDR1 SEHNR, CDR2 FQNEAQ (reference sequence). V lost 6 bases and J 5 bases, leaving 11 bases between the germline ends. In nucleotides, the CDR3 is TGTGCCAGCAGTAGGGACATCCACGAGCAGTACTTC. Translating gives CASSRDIHEQYF.

This clonotype occurred many times. CDR3: CASLGWNTEAFF. DNA for the CDR3: TGTGCCAGCCTGGGGTGGAACACTGAAGCTTTCTTT. The rearrangement joins TRBV28 to TRBJ1-1; D is undetermined. The CDR3 contains 12 residues. V was cut by 8 bases and J by 1 base, with 8 bases left in between. The germline CDR1 and CDR2 sequences are MDHEN and SYDVKM.

This clonotype was seen repeatedly, ten times or more. The rearrangement uses TRBV15 and TRBJ1-2, with 10 bases that match TRBD1. Germline assignment: CDR1 LNHNV and CDR2 YYDKDF (reference sequence). V lost 5 bases and J lost 5; bases outside the gene matches: 8. This CDR3 has 15 residues. The CDR3 reads CATSSRRTGGYGYTF. The CDR3 bases are TGTGCCACCAGCTCTCGGCGGACAGGGGGGTATGGCTACACCTTC.

The genes are TRBV15 and TRBJ2-2; 7 bases fit TRBD1. Unmatched junction bases numbered 8, after V lost 3 bases and J lost 7 bases. Germline CDR1 reads LNHNV; CDR2 reads YYDKDF (reference sequence). This CDR3 is built from 15 residues. This CDR3 reads CATSSLQGPGGELFF. The CDR3 DNA reads as TGTGCCACCAGCAGTCTACAGGGGCCCGGCGGGGAGCTGTTTTTT.

V gene TRBV5-1 combines with J gene TRBJ2-4; D perhaps matches TRBD2 (7 bases). The CDR3 spans 14 residues. Trimming cost V 4 bases and J 5 bases, with 13 bases left between them. From germline, CDR1 is SGHRS and CDR2 YFSETQ. The CDR3 spells CASSLGGGQNIQYF. CDR3 nucleotides: TGCGCCAGCAGCCTCGGCGGGGGCCAAAACATTCAGTACTTC.

The V gene is TRBV4-1, the J gene TRBJ1-2; D possibly corresponds to TRBD1 (5 bases). Trimming shortened V by 4 bases and J by 2 bases, and 14 bases separated the two germline ends. Germline CDR1 is MGHRA and CDR2 is YSYEKL. The CDR3 has 15 amino acids. This CDR3 is CASSRVPGTNYGYTF. The CDR3 nucleotides are TGCGCCAGCAGCCGGGTCCCGGGGACGAACTATGGCTACACCTTC.